Listed below are T cell receptor beta chains from one sample, sequenced in a study of TIL therapy for anti-PD-1-resistant metastatic lung cancer. Clones were read by immunoSEQ multiplex PCR, and TCRdb kept only the in-frame ones, dropping some. This table holds about 100,000 clones, roughly 65% found once. This specimen was tumor tissue, taken at baseline. Receptor source: a person aged 25-80 years with non-small cell lung cancer. Each CDR3 is given with its conserved first and last residue. Each record gives: clone size, J gene, V gene, D gene, CDR3 DNA, CDR3 protein. A D gene is named only where the DNA matches it firmly. Part of the rows lack a size; the others show once, few, many or a class for expanded clones.

>-|TRBJ2-3|TRBV4-1|-
TGCGCCAGCAGCCAAGATGTGGGAGAAGATACGCAGTATTTT
CASSQDVGEDTQYF
>-|TRBJ1-5|TRBV28|-
TGTGCCAGCACCCCTAACAGGGATCAGCCCCAGCATTTT
CASTPNRDQPQHF
>-|TRBJ2-6|TRBV25-1|-
TGTGCCAGCAGTGAATCTGGGGCCAACGTCCTGACTTTC
CASSESGANVLTF
>-|TRBJ1-1|TRBV29-1|TRBD1
TGCAGCGTTGCTCCATCGACAGGGACTTTTGCTGAAGCTTTCTTT
CSVAPSTGTFAEAFF
>-|TRBJ2-7|TRBV18|-
TGTGCCAGCTCACCGGGGGTTCCTGGCGAGCAGTACTTC
CASSPGVPGEQYF
>-|TRBJ2-3|TRBV5-4|-
TGTGCCAGCAGCTCGCGGTCAGCCGCAGATACGCAGTATTTT
CASSSRSAADTQYF
>-|TRBJ2-7|TRBV13|TRBD1
TGTGCCAGCCTAAGGACAGGTAAAGCCTACGAGCAGTACTTC
CASLRTGKAYEQYF
>many|TRBJ2-3|TRBV7-9|TRBD2
TGTGCCAGCACGGAGCGGGAGTATGGTTTGGAGTATTTT
CASTEREYGLEYF
>once|TRBJ2-7|TRBV6-5|TRBD1
TGTGCCAGCACCCCGCTAGGGGGCGGGTACGAGCAGTACTTC
CASTPLGGGYEQYF
>-|TRBJ1-1|TRBV6-5|-
TGTGCCAGCAGTTACTGGGGGGCGGTTGAAGCTTTCTTT
CASSYWGAVEAFF
>few|TRBJ2-3|TRBV4-2|TRBD2
TGTGCCAGCGGTAGCGGGAGAGAGGCAGATACGCAGTATTTT
CASGSGREADTQYF
>-|TRBJ1-5|TRBV6-2/TRBV6-3|-
TGTGCCAGCAGTTACGAGGCAGGGGAGATAGGGATCGAAGGGCGGCCCCAGCATTTT
CASSYEAGEIGIEGRPQHF
>-|TRBJ2-5|TRBV7-2|TRBD1
TGTGCCAGTTTACAGGGGATCCAAGAGACCCAGTACTTC
CASLQGIQETQYF
>-|TRBJ2-7|TRBV5-1|TRBD2
TGCGCCAGCAGCTGGGGAAATAGCGGGAGCTACGAGCAGTACTTC
CASSWGNSGSYEQYF
>-|TRBJ1-1|TRBV6-5|-
TGTGCCAGCAGCCTACGGGACATCGGATTCCCCGCTTTCTTT
CASSLRDIGFPAFF
>-|TRBJ2-1|TRBV7-2|-
TGTGCCAGCAGTCCTACCTTGAATGAGCAGTTCTTC
CASSPTLNEQFF
>-|TRBJ2-1|TRBV5-1|-
TGCGCCAGCACGGGGGACCACTACAATGAGCAGTTCTTC
CASTGDHYNEQFF
>many|TRBJ2-2|TRBV7-6|-
TGTGCCAGCAGCCGAGGGACACCGAACACCGGGGAGCTGTTTTTT
CASSRGTPNTGELFF
>-|TRBJ1-3|TRBV16|-
TGTGCCAGCAGCCTCTGGGGGACTGGAAACACCATATATTTT
CASSLWGTGNTIYF
>-|TRBJ2-7|TRBV9|-
TGTGCCAGCAGCTCGGGCCCGCCCCCCTCCGAGCAGTACTTC
CASSSGPPPSEQYF
>-|TRBJ1-2|TRBV7-2|-
TGTGCCAGCAGCTTAGAAGGGGGGCGGGGCTACACCTTC
CASSLEGGRGYTF
>-|TRBJ2-2|TRBV29-1|-
TGCAGCGTTGTGACAGGAAGGGTCACCGGGGAGCTGTTTTTT
CSVVTGRVTGELFF
>few|TRBJ1-2|TRBV19|-
TGTGCCAGTCGAGCTCGGGGCACCTCCATCGACTATGGCTACACCTTC
CASRARGTSIDYGYTF
>-|TRBJ2-3|TRBV18|TRBD2
TGTGCCAGCTCACCACGGACTAGCGGGAGTGCAGATACGCAGTATTTT
CASSPRTSGSADTQYF
>-|TRBJ2-2|TRBV5-5|-
TGTGCCAGCAGCCCTCCATCAGGGACGAACACCGGGGAGCTGTTTTTT
CASSPPSGTNTGELFF
>-|TRBJ1-3|TRBV7-2|-
TGTGCCAGCAGCACCCAAGGCTCTGGAAACACCATATATTTT
CASSTQGSGNTIYF
>few|TRBJ2-3|TRBV6-4|-
TGTGCCAGCCCGAAGTGTTGGACTAACAACACAGATACGCAGTATTTT
CASPKCWTNNTDTQYF
>few|TRBJ1-6|TRBV6-6|TRBD1
TGTGCCAGCAGTTCGGGACAGCAAAATTCACCCCTCCACTTT
CASSSGQQNSPLHF
>-|TRBJ2-7|TRBV5-1|TRBD1
TGCGCCAGCAGCCTGGGGACAGGGATGTACGAGCAGTACTTC
CASSLGTGMYEQYF
>few|TRBJ2-2|TRBV10-2|-
TGCGCCAGCAGTGAGTTCGGCGGGAAGAACACCGGGGAGCTGTTTTTT
CASSEFGGKNTGELFF
>once|TRBJ1-1|TRBV19|-
TGTGCCAGTAGTATGCCCGGCGGTCACACTGAAGCTTTCTTT
CASSMPGGHTEAFF
>few|TRBJ2-7|TRBV28|-
TGTGCCAGCAGTTCCCGACCAACGGGCTACGAGCAGTACTTC
CASSSRPTGYEQYF
>-|TRBJ1-1|TRBV5-5|-
TGTGCCAGCAGCGCCGGGAACACTGAAGCTTTCTTT
CASSAGNTEAFF
>-|TRBJ2-1|TRBV9|TRBD2
TGTGCCAGCAGCGTGGCGGGAGGGCCCAATGAGCAGTTCTTC
CASSVAGGPNEQFF
>-|TRBJ2-3|TRBV2|-
TGTGCCAGCGCGAGGGCCGTAGTGAGCACAGATACGCAGTATTTT
CASARAVVSTDTQYF
>-|TRBJ1-2|TRBV29-1|-
TGCAGCGTTGGTGGGCAGCAGCACAACTATGGCTACACCTTC
CSVGGQQHNYGYTF
>-|TRBJ2-7|TRBV4-2|TRBD2
TGTGCCAGCAGCCAAGGCGGGGGGGCTTACGAGCAGTACTTC
CASSQGGGAYEQYF
>-|TRBJ2-7|TRBV27|-
TGTGCCAGCCGCCTATCCCTCGACAGATTCTACGAGCAGTACTTC
CASRLSLDRFYEQYF
>-|TRBJ1-1|TRBV6-2/TRBV6-3|-
TGTGCCAGCAGTTACACCGGGAGGGCGCGCACTGAAGCTTTCTTT
CASSYTGRARTEAFF
>-|TRBJ2-5|TRBV5-1|TRBD1
TGCGCCAGCAGCCTCTTAGGGGGCCTCCAAGAGACCCAGTACTTC
CASSLLGGLQETQYF
>-|TRBJ1-2|TRBV7-8|TRBD1
TGTGCCAGCAGCTTACCCGGGACAGGGGGCGCCAACTATGGCTACACCTTC
CASSLPGTGGANYGYTF
>-|TRBJ1-5|TRBV5-6|-
TGTGCCAGCAGCTTGACAGGGTCCAATCAGCCCCAGCATTTT
CASSLTGSNQPQHF
>-|TRBJ2-5|TRBV7-2|TRBD2
TGTGCCAGCAGCTTAACCGGGACTAGCGGGCAAGAGACCCAGTACTTC
CASSLTGTSGQETQYF
>-|TRBJ1-1|TRBV18|-
TGTGCCAGCTCACCTGGGCAGGAGAACACTGAAGCTTTCTTT
CASSPGQENTEAFF
>-|TRBJ1-1|TRBV19|-
TGTGCCAGTAGTAGTAATGTGTGGGGCCTCTCTCTGAACACTGAAGCTTTCTTT
CASSSNVWGLSLNTEAFF
>few|TRBJ2-3|TRBV2|TRBD2
TGTGCCAGCAGTCCGAGCGGGAGAGGTACAGATACGCAGTATTTT
CASSPSGRGTDTQYF
>-|TRBJ2-1|TRBV7-6|-
TGTGCCAGCAGCACGCAATCCTACAATGAGCAGTTCTTC
CASSTQSYNEQFF
>-|TRBJ1-6|TRBV19|-
TGTGCCAGTAGTGTCCCGGGAGAGGGAGGTTCACCCCTCCACTTT
CASSVPGEGGSPLHF
>-|TRBJ2-3|TRBV6-2/TRBV6-3|TRBD2
TGTGCCAGCAGTGCGGGAGCGGCAGATACGCAGTATTTT
CASSAGAADTQYF
>-|TRBJ2-7|TRBV13|-
TGTGCCAGCAGCCTAAGGGCTTTTAAGGAGAGCTCCTACGAGCAGTACTTC
CASSLRAFKESSYEQYF
>few|TRBJ2-1|TRBV7-9|-
TGTGCCAGCAGCATACCTCAACGCGAGCAGTTCTTC
CASSIPQREQFF
>-|TRBJ2-1|TRBV7-2|TRBD2
TGTGCCAGCACATTGACTAGCGGGGAGCGGTACAATGAGCAGTTCTTC
CASTLTSGERYNEQFF
>few|TRBJ1-2|TRBV14|-
TGTGCCAGCAGCCACACTCAGGGTGACTACACCTTC
CASSHTQGDYTF
>-|TRBJ2-7|TRBV4-3|-
TGCGCCAGCAGCCAAGGCCCCTCGTCCTACGAGCAGTACTTC
CASSQGPSSYEQYF
>-|TRBJ2-2|TRBV28|-
TGTGCCAGCAGTCCTCCGGTCACCGGGGAGCTGTTTTTT
CASSPPVTGELFF
>-|TRBJ1-1|TRBV18|-
TGTGCCAGCTCACCAGGGGGCGGTAGATCGAACACTGAAGCTTTCTTT
CASSPGGGRSNTEAFF
>-|TRBJ2-1|TRBV3-1/TRBV3-2|TRBD2
TGTGCCAGCAGCCATCCCACTAGCGGGAGGGACAATGAGCAGTTCTTC
CASSHPTSGRDNEQFF
>-|TRBJ2-7|TRBV10-3|TRBD1
TGTGCCTCTATGACAGGGGATGACTACGAGCAGTACTTC
CASMTGDDYEQYF
>once|TRBJ2-7|TRBV27|-
TGTGCCAGCTCCAATAGAATTTCCTACGAGCAGTACTTC
CASSNRISYEQYF
>-|TRBJ2-1|TRBV9|-
TGTGCCAGCAGCGAAACACAGGGAGATTCCTACAATGAGCAGTTCTTC
CASSETQGDSYNEQFF